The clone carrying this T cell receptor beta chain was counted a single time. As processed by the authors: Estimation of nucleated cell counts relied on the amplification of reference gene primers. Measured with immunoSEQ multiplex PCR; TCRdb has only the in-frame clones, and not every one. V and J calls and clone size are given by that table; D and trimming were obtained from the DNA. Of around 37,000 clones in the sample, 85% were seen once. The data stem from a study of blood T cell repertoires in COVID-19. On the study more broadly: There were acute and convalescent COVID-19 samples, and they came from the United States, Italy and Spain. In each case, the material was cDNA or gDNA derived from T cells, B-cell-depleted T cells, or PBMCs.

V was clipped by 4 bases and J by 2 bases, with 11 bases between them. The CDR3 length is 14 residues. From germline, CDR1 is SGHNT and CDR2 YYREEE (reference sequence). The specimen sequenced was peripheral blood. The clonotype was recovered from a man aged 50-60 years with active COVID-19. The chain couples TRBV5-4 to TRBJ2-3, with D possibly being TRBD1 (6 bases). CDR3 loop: CASSLGGYTDTQYF. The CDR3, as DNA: TGTGCCAGCAGCCTTGGGGGCTACACAGATACGCAGTATTTT.